This T cell receptor beta chain was recovered during a study of spatial heterogeneity in lung cancer. Across the study: There were consistently more beta-chain sequences detected than alpha-chain sequences.

Specified time point: sample taken at primary tumor resection. Whole RNA obtained from tumor, nontumor lung or frozen PBMC underwent sequencing without sorting. Study-level points and caveats: Detection of ubiquitous tumor TCRs in blood was higher at resection than follow-up.

At least ten counts were recorded for this clonotype. Its antigen is still unknown. The CDR3 totals 12 residues. V lost 4 bases, J lost 6 bases, and 7 bases lay in between. Germline V CDR1 and CDR2: LGHDT, YNNKEL (reference sequence). Each molecule of TCR cDNA was tagged with one unique molecular identifier. TCRdb analysed the 5' RACE reads with MiXCR anew, one entry per CDR3 protein. Of over 50,000 distinct CDR3 sequences listed, 8.4% are singletons. The rearrangement uses TRBV3-1 and TRBJ2-1; D not certain. Sequencing used PBMCs, obtained at surgery. The receptor was isolated from a female donor with early-stage non-small cell lung cancer. The DNA of the CDR3 is TGTGCCAGCAGCCCCTTTCCCAATGAGCAGTTCTTC. Its translation is CASSPFPNEQFF.